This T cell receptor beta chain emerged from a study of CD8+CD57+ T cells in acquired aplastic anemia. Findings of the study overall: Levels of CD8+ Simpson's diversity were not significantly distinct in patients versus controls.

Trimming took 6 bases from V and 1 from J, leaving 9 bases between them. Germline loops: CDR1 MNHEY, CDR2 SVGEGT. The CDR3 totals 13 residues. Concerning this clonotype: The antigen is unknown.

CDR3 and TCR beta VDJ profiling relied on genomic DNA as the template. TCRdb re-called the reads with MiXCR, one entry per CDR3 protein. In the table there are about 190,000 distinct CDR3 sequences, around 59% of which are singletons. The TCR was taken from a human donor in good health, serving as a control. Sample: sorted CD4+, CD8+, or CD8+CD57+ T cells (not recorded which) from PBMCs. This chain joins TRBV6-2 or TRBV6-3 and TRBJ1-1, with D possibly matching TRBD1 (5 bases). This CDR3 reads CASSTTENTEAFF. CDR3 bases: TGTGCCAGCAGCACGACAGAGAACACTGAAGCTTTCTTT.